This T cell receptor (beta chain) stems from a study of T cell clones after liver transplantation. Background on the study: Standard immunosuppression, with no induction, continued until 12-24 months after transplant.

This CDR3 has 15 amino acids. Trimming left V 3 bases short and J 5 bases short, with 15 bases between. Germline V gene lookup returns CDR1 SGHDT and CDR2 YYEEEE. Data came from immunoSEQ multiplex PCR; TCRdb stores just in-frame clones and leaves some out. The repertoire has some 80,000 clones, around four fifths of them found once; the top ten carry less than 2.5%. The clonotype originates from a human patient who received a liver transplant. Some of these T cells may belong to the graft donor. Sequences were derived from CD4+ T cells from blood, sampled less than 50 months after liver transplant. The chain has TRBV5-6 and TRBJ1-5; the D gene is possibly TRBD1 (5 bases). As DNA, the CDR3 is TGTGCCAGCAGCTCTGGGAACGGGGGACATCAGCCCCAGCATTTT. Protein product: CASSSGNGGHQPQHF.